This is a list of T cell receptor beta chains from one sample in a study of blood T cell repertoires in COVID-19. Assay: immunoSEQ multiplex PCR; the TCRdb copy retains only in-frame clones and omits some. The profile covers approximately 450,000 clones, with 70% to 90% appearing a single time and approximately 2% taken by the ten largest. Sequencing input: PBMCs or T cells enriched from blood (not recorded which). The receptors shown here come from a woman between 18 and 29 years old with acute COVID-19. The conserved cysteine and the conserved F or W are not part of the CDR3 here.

ASSSPGQAEAF	TRBJ1-1	TRBV12-3/TRBV12-4
ASSLEQNEKLF	TRBJ1-4	TRBV7-9
ASSPQGRGSSYEQY	TRBJ2-7	TRBV2
ASSFTGRAGDQPQH	TRBJ1-5	TRBV7-2
ATRGYEQF	TRBJ2-1	TRBV12-3/TRBV12-4
ASSFVTAEAF	TRBJ1-1	TRBV5-5
ASSLAADSSNIQY	TRBJ2-4	TRBV7-2
ASSLGLRVEQETQY	TRBJ2-5	TRBV5-1
ASSLGSSNEQF	TRBJ2-1	TRBV27
ASRSSPNYGYT	TRBJ1-2	TRBV5-6
ASPRQGETQY	TRBJ2-5	TRBV12-3/TRBV12-4
ASSFGTSGGREQF	TRBJ2-1	TRBV9
ASMKGYSYEQY	TRBJ2-7	TRBV10-2
ATSRDRGASYEQY	TRBJ2-7	TRBV15
ASSSGGGEAF	TRBJ1-1	TRBV28
ASSSGPYQPQH	TRBJ1-5	TRBV7-2
ASSPGQGSTGELF	TRBJ2-2	TRBV3-1/TRBV3-2
ASSSRDRERDTQY	TRBJ2-3	TRBV19
AWTLAGGPLGEQF	TRBJ2-1	TRBV30
ASSLQGEKLF	TRBJ1-4	TRBV12-3/TRBV12-4
ASSLETVRSTEAF	TRBJ1-1	TRBV5-4
ASSYQQGGGYT	TRBJ1-2	TRBV6-5
ASSFEDQPQH	TRBJ1-5	TRBV27
ASSEMGGALGNQPQH	TRBJ1-5	TRBV2
ASRVTGGTEAF	TRBJ1-1	TRBV27
ASSTIGGGPYEQF	TRBJ2-1	TRBV5-4
ASSQGTGNNQPQH	TRBJ1-5	TRBV4-1
ASSPSGSYNSPLH	TRBJ1-6	TRBV6-5
ASSLAGQGLETQY	TRBJ2-5	TRBV13
ASSWGLIETQY	TRBJ2-5	TRBV7-2
ASSSGQGTVGYT	TRBJ1-2	TRBV28
ASSPSTGGGYEQY	TRBJ2-7	TRBV7-9
ASSITGNNGYT	TRBJ1-2	TRBV19
AISNSADTQY	TRBJ2-3	TRBV10-3